The present T cell receptor beta chain was sequenced within a study of blood T cell repertoires in COVID-19. For the study at large: T cells, B-cell-depleted T cells, or PBMCs supplied cDNA or gDNA.

Participants were placed into cohorts based on the clinical history they reported. Individuals in the exposed group had encountered a COVID-19 case within 2 weeks preceding study entry. V lost 4 bases and J lost 2, with 18 bases in between. Germline V gene sequence: CDR1 SGHNT, CDR2 YYREEE (reference sequence). The CDR3 runs to 16 residues. Original processing methods: Amplification with reference gene primers provided the estimates of nucleated cell counts. Repertoires were generated with immunoSEQ multiplex PCR, while TCRdb's copy carries only in-frame clones and drops some. The D gene and trimming were derived from the DNA, and the V and J assignments and clone size from that table. The table lists under 250,000 clones, 88% of them singletons.

What was sequenced was PBMCs or T cells enriched from blood (not recorded which). This rearrangement joins TRBV5-4 to TRBJ1-1; maybe TRBD1 (5 bases). The source of this sequence is a woman between 25 and 40 years old who had been exposed to COVID-19. The CDR3 is CASSTAAGTRNTEAFF. CDR3 nucleotide sequence: TGTGCCAGCAGCACCGCGGCAGGGACTCGTAACACTGAAGCTTTCTTT.